A single sample gave rise to the 21 T cell receptor beta chains below, sequenced in a study of cytomegalovirus exposure and HLA in healthy donors (dated by TCRdb to 2015 to 2018). Receptor libraries were prepared by the immunoSEQ multiplex PCR assay. For the multiplex PCR, a mixture combining 60 forward primers for TCR Vbeta segments and 13 reverse primers for TCR Jbeta segments was used. TCRdb holds this immuneACCESS table with in-frame rearrangements only. Some clones are missing; in checked studies, unresolved V genes explain under half, and the rest has no known cause. This sample gives about 190,000 clones in total; roughly 80% of them show up just once. The top ten constitute 1.6% of the sample. The specimen sequenced was PBMCs. These receptors were obtained from a woman younger than 30 in good health and CMV-seronegative.

The rearrangement joins TRBV7-6 to TRBJ1-1; D uncertain. The CDR3 consists of 15 residues. With 1 base removed from V and 3 bases from J, the gap between germline ends came to 12 bases. Germline CDR1 reads SGHVS; CDR2 reads FNYEAQ. CDR3 DNA: TGTGCCAGCAGCTTAGGTGGCAGGTCCGACACTGAAGCTTTCTTT. It yields the protein CASSLGGRSDTEAFF. Variable domain in full (rest from reference TRBV7-6 and TRBJ1-1): GAGVSQSPRYKVTKRGQDVALRCDPISGHVSLYWYRQALGQGPEFLTYFNYEAQQDKSGLPNDRFSAERPEGSISTLTIQRTEQRDSAMYRCASSLGGRSDTEAFFGQGTRLTVV.

V and J are TRBV19 and TRBJ1-5, with 7 bases fitting TRBD1. V was pared by 6 bases and J by 4 bases, with 9 bases of the junction left unmatched. CDR3 size: 15 residues. In germline, CDR1 is LNHDA, CDR2 SQIVND (reference sequence). The CDR3 is CASRLRGQPNQPQHF. In DNA form, the CDR3 reads TGTGCCAGTAGGCTAAGGGGACAGCCAAATCAGCCCCAGCATTTT.

The CDR3 loop is CASSLLGSGGGLDTQYF. The CDR3 nucleotides are TGTGCCAGCAGCTTATTGGGAAGTGGGGGGGGCTTGGATACGCAGTATTTT. The chain recombines TRBV7-9 with TRBJ2-3; possibly TRBD2 for D (7 bases). The CDR3 loop spans 17 amino acids. Germline loops: CDR1 SEHNR, CDR2 FQNEAQ (reference sequence). Trimming cost V 2 bases and J 6 bases, with 21 bases left between them.

To note about this clone: The sample holds other DNA sequences that translate to the same CDR3. This chain joins TRBV2 and TRBJ2-7, with D maybe TRBD2 (7 bases). V gave up 3 bases and J gave up 4 bases, with 10 bases separating them. The germline V gene encodes CDR1 SNHLY and CDR2 FYNNEI. CDR3 length: 13 amino acids. CDR3 protein: CASSEGGPYEQYF. DNA of the CDR3: TGTGCCAGCAGTGAGGGGGGGCCTTACGAGCAGTACTTC.

The chain carries TRBV5-4 and TRBJ1-1; tentative D call: TRBD1 (6 bases). V dropped 4 bases and J dropped 4 bases, with 11 bases sitting between them. There are 13 residues in the CDR3. Germline V CDR1 and CDR2: SGHNT, YYREEE (reference sequence). Here the CDR3 reads CASSPPTGTEAFF. For the CDR3, the DNA is TGTGCCAGCAGCCCCCCGACAGGCACTGAAGCTTTCTTT.

This clone was seen more than once but under ten times. The chain joins TRBV4-1 to TRBJ1-1; D is unclear. Per germline, CDR1 MGHRA and CDR2 YSYEKL. This CDR3 has 14 amino acids. Trimming shortened V by 2 bases and J by 0 bases, and 7 bases separated the two germline ends. CDR3: CASSQYSLNTEAFF. Here the CDR3 DNA reads TGCGCCAGCAGCCAATACAGCTTGAACACTGAAGCTTTCTTT.

The chain links TRBV7-8 to TRBJ1-6, with D maybe TRBD1 (5 bases). The CDR3 consists of 13 residues. CDR1 is SGHVS and CDR2 is FQNEAQ in the germline V gene. The V end was cut by 5 bases, the J end by 6 bases, with 8 bases between. The chain's CDR3 is CASSTDSNSPLHF. Written as DNA, the CDR3 is TGTGCCAGCAGCACCGACAGTAATTCACCCCTCCACTTT.

This clone appeared a few times. The rearrangement uses TRBV5-6 and TRBJ2-1, with 9 nucleotides matching TRBD2. Trimming removed 1 base from V and 0 bases from J; junction bases left unmatched: 8. Looked up from germline, CDR1 is SGHDT and CDR2 is YYEEEE. CDR3 size: 18 residues. In nucleotides, the CDR3 is TGTGCCAGCAGCTTGAGTCTTCTAGCGGGGAGCTCCTACAATGAGCAGTTCTTC. It yields the protein CASSLSLLAGSSYNEQFF. Full variable domain (rest looked up from reference TRBV5-6 and TRBJ2-1): DAGVTQSPTHLIKTRGQQVTLRCSPKSGHDTVSWYQQALGQGPQFIFQYYEEEERQRGNFPDRFSGHQFPNYSSELNVNALLLGDSALYLCASSLSLLAGSSYNEQFFGPGTRLTVL.

The rearrangement uses TRBV7-8 and TRBJ2-3; 12 bases map to TRBD2. With 4 bases clipped from V and 4 bases from J, the junction kept 3 bases outside the gene matches. Germline CDR1 reads SGHVS; CDR2 reads FQNEAQ. The CDR3 runs to 15 residues. CDR3 sequence: CASSSGLAGADTQYF. CDR3 nucleotide sequence: TGTGCCAGCAGCTCGGGACTAGCGGGTGCAGATACGCAGTATTTT.

The chain couples TRBV2 to TRBJ2-5, with 8 bases fitting TRBD2. TRBJ2-7 explains the end of the DNA better; the J call may be wrong. The CDR3 loop spans 13 amino acids. Germline loops: CDR1 SNHLY, CDR2 FYNNEI. CDR3 sequence reads: CASMVAGGYEQYF. DNA for the CDR3: TGTGCCAGCATGGTCGCGGGGGGCTACGAGCAGTACTTC.

The rearrangement uses TRBV7-9 and TRBJ1-1; D perhaps matches TRBD1 (6 bases). CDR3 length: 12 residues. Germline assignment: CDR1 SEHNR and CDR2 FQNEAQ (reference sequence). V was shortened by 5 bases and J by 11 bases, with 15 bases between the two germline ends. The CDR3 DNA reads TGTGCCAGCAGCGAAACCGGGACAAGGGCTTTCTTT. Translated, it gives CASSETGTRAFF.

The chain uses TRBV7-2 and TRBJ1-3; a weak D match, TRBD1 (6 bases). The CDR3 is 14 amino acids. The V gene's germline CDR1 is SGHTA and CDR2 FQGNSA. V was clipped by 3 bases and J by 5 bases, with 11 bases between them. The DNA for the CDR3 is TGTGCCAGCAGCTTCCCAGGGGCGAGAAACACCATATATTTT. Protein sequence: CASSFPGARNTIYF.

The chain combines TRBV7-2 with TRBJ1-1; 8 nucleotides line up with TRBD1. J gave up 0 bases and V 5 bases, and 2 bases lay outside the gene matches. Germline CDR1 is SGHTA and CDR2 is FQGNSA. The CDR3 length is 14 residues. DNA for the CDR3: TGTGCCAGCAGCCCGGACAGGGTGAACACTGAAGCTTTCTTT. As protein: CASSPDRVNTEAFF.

The chain is built from TRBV19 and TRBJ2-7; 8 nucleotides align to TRBD1. This CDR3 contains 15 residues. V lost 7 bases to trimming and J lost 3 bases; unmatched junction nucleotides: 11. The germline V gene has CDR1 LNHDA and CDR2 SQIVND (reference sequence). CDR3 DNA: TGTGCCAGTACTTGGCGACAGGGGACTGTCTACGAGCAGTACTTC. This translates into CASTWRQGTVYEQYF.

V usage is TRBV7-2 and J usage is TRBJ2-2, with D perhaps TRBD2 (6 bases). Germline V gene data show CDR1 as SGHTA and CDR2 as FQGNSA. The CDR3 is made up of 14 amino acids. V shed 1 base and J shed 3 bases, with 6 bases lying between them. The CDR3 region is CASSLGLDTGELFF. CDR3 DNA sequence: TGTGCCAGCAGCTTAGGACTAGACACCGGGGAGCTGTTTTTT.

J is TRBJ1-2 and V is TRBV9, with a possible D match to TRBD1 (5 bases). There are 14 residues in the CDR3. Germline V lookup: CDR1 SGDLS, CDR2 YYNGEE. Trimming shortened V by 0 bases and J by 8 bases, and 14 bases separated the two germline ends. This CDR3 is CASSVDGAGKGYTF. The CDR3, as DNA: TGTGCCAGCAGCGTAGATGGTGCAGGGAAGGGCTACACCTTC.

J is TRBJ2-3 and V is TRBV28; D is possibly TRBD1 (5 bases). In germline, CDR1 is MDHEN, CDR2 SYDVKM. V was pared by 6 bases and J by 3 bases, with 13 bases between. The CDR3 runs 14 residues. The CDR3 region has the DNA TGTGCCAGCAGACAGGACACGCGGACAGATACGCAGTATTTT. Its translation is CASRQDTRTDTQYF.

J is TRBJ1-1 and V is TRBV5-4, with TRBD1 matching over 7 bases. Germline V gene data show CDR1 as SGHNT and CDR2 as YYREEE (reference sequence). This CDR3 comprises 13 residues. J lost 4 bases, V lost 3 bases, and 3 bases had no gene match. The CDR3, as DNA: TGTGCCAGCAGCTCGACAGGGATCACTGAAGCTTTCTTT. The encoded protein is CASSSTGITEAFF.

The gene calls are TRBV29-1 and TRBJ2-1, with TRBD2 as a possible D gene (6 bases). This CDR3 contains 14 residues. Germline CDR1 and CDR2: SQVTM and ANQGSEA. CDR3 DNA sequence: TGCACCCGCAACGCGGGGAGCTCCTACAATGAGCAGTTCTTC. Translating gives CTRNAGSSYNEQFF.

The chain combines TRBV5-1 with TRBJ2-7; 10 nucleotides agree with TRBD2. CDR3 length equals 14 residues. Germline V gene sequence: CDR1 SGHRS, CDR2 YFSETQ. Trimming cost V 1 base and J 5 bases; bases outside gene matches: 3. CDR3 sequence reads: CASSLIAGGDEQYF. As DNA, the CDR3 is TGCGCCAGCAGCTTGATAGCGGGGGGCGACGAGCAGTACTTC. The full variable domain, rest sourced from reference TRBV5-1 and TRBJ2-7, is KAGVTQTPRYLIKTRGQQVTLSCSPISGHRSVSWYQQTPGQGLQFLFEYFSETQRNKGNFPGRFSGRQFSNSRSEMNVSTLELGDSALYLCASSLIAGGDEQYFGPGTRLTVT.

In nucleotides, the CDR3 is TGTGCCAGTAGTATACCGTGGACAGGTAGCTACAATGAGCAGTTCTTC. Encoded protein: CASSIPWTGSYNEQFF. This sequence joins TRBV19 and TRBJ2-1; 7 bases are shared with TRBD1. The germline CDR1 and CDR2 sequences are LNHDA and SQIVND (reference sequence). This CDR3 is 16 amino acids long. The ends lost 2 bases at V and 3 bases at J; junction bases unmatched: 7.